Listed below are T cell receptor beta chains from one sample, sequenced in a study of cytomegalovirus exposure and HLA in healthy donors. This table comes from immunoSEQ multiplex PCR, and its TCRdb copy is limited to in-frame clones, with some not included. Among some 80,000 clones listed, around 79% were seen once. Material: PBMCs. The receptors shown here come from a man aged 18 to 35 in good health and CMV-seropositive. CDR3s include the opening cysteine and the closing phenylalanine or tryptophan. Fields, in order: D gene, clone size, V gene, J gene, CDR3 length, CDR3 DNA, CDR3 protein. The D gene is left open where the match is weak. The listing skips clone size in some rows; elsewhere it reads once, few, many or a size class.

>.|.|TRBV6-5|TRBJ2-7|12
TGTGCCAGCAGTAATCAGGGCAACGAGCAGTACTTC
CASSNQGNEQYF
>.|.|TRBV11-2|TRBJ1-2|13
TGTGCCAGCAGCCTACCGGGGGGAGCTGGCTACACCTTC
CASSLPGGAGYTF
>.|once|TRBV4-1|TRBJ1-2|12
TGCGCCAGCAGCCAAGGTGGGAGTGGCTACACCTTC
CASSQGGSGYTF
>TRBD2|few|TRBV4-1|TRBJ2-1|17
TGCGCCAGCAGCCAAGTAGCGGGAGGGGGTCGTTCGGGGGAGCAGTTCTTC
CASSQVAGGGRSGEQFF
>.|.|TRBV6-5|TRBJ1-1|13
TGTGCCAGCAGTTACAAGAGGGGGACTGAAGCTTTCTTT
CASSYKRGTEAFF
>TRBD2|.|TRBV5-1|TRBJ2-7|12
TGCGCCAGCAGCTCCCGGGGGGGGGAGCAGTACTTC
CASSSRGGEQYF
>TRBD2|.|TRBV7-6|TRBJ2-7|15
TGTGCCAGCAGCTTAGTTTCTAGCGGGAGGATCGAGCAGTACTTC
CASSLVSSGRIEQYF
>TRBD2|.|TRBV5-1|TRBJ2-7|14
TGCGCCAGCAGCTTGGCAGCGGGAGCCTACGAGCAGTACTTC
CASSLAAGAYEQYF
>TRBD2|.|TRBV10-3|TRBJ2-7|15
TGTGCCATCAGTGAGTCGGCTAGCGGATCCTACGAGCAGTACTTC
CAISESASGSYEQYF
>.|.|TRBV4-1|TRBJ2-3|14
TGCGCCAGCAGCCAACGGGACTTCACAGATACGCAGTATTTT
CASSQRDFTDTQYF
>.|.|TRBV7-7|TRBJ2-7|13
TGTGCTAGCAGCCCGGCGGGCCCCTACGAGCAGTACTTC
CASSPAGPYEQYF
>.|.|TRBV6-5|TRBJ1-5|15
TGTGCCAGCAGTTACGCGGGGGGATTTGGTCAGCCCCAGCATTTT
CASSYAGGFGQPQHF
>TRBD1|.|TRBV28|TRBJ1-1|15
TGTGCCAGCAGACCTCACAGGGGGCGGTTCACTGAAGCTTTCTTT
CASRPHRGRFTEAFF
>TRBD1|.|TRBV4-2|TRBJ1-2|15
TGTGCCAGCAGCCAAGATAGGGACAGTATCTATGGCTACACCTTC
CASSQDRDSIYGYTF
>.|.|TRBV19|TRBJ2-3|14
TGTGCCAGTAGTCGGAGTAGAATAACAGATACGCAGTATTTT
CASSRSRITDTQYF
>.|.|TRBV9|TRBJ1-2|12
TGTGCCAGCAGCCCCGGAGAGTATGGCTACACCTTC
CASSPGEYGYTF
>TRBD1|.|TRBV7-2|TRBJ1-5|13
TGTGCCAGCAGAGAAAGGGACAGCCAGCCCCAGCATTTT
CASRERDSQPQHF
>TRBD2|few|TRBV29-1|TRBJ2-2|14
TGCAGCACATCCGGGACTAGTTACACCGGGGAGCTGTTTTTT
CSTSGTSYTGELFF
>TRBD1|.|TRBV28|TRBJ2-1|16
TGTGCCAGCACCCGATTGGGACAGCTTTCCTACAATGAGCAGTTCTTC
CASTRLGQLSYNEQFF
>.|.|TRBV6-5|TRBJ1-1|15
TGTGCCAGCAGTTCCCCCGGGGGGCCCATGACTGAAGCTTTCTTT
CASSSPGGPMTEAFF
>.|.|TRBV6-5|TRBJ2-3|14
TGTGCCAGCAGGAAGGCGGGCCTGGGGGATACGCAGTATTTT
CASRKAGLGDTQYF
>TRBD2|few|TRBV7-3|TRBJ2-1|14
TGTGCCAGCAGCCTAGCGGTCAACTACAATGAGCAGTTCTTC
CASSLAVNYNEQFF
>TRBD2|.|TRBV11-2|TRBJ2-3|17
TGTGCCAGCAGCTTAGATTGGGCGGGAGGGCCCACAGATACGCAGTATTTT
CASSLDWAGGPTDTQYF
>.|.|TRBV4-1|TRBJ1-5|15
TGCGCCAGCAGCCCGGGAGGGGGGACCCGGGGTTCCCAGCATTTT
CASSPGGGTRGSQHF
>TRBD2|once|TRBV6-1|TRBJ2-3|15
TGTGCCAGCATCACTAGCGGGATTGGCACAGATACGCAGTATTTT
CASITSGIGTDTQYF
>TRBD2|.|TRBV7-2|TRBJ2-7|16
TGTGCCAGCAGCTTTTATATTAGCGGGGGCTCCTACGAGCAGTACTTC
CASSFYISGGSYEQYF
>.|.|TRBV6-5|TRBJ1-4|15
TGTGCCAGCGCTTCGTACAGGGTTGGAAATGAAAAACTGTTTTTT
CASASYRVGNEKLFF
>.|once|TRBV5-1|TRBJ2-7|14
TGCGCCAGCAGCTTGAGAAGGGAGAGCTACGAGCAGTACTTC
CASSLRRESYEQYF
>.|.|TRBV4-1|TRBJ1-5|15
TGCGCCAGCAGCCCCCAACGGGGGTGGGATCAGCCCCAGCATTTT
CASSPQRGWDQPQHF
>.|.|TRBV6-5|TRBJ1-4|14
TGTGCCAGCAGTTACGATGGGCCTAATGAAAAACTGTTTTTT
CASSYDGPNEKLFF
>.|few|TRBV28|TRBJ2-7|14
TGTGCCAGCAGTTTATACGAACAATCCTACGAGCAGTACTTC
CASSLYEQSYEQYF
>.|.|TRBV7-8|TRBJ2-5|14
TGTGCCAGCAGCCGGAACAGGGTTGTGGAGACCCAGTACTTC
CASSRNRVVETQYF
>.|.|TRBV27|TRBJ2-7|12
TGTGCCAGCAGTCCCCCGGCCGGGGAGCAGTACTTC
CASSPPAGEQYF
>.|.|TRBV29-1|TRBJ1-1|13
TGCAGCGCTTACAAGGACAGCAACACTGAAGCTTTCTTT
CSAYKDSNTEAFF
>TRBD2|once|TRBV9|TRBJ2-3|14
TGTGCCAGTTCCTTGGCGGGAGGGAGAGATACGCAGTATTTT
CASSLAGGRDTQYF
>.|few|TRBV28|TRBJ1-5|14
TGTGCCAGCAGTCCAGACAGGAGCAATCAGCCCCAGCATTTT
CASSPDRSNQPQHF
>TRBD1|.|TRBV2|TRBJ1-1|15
TGTGCCAGCAGTCCAGGGTACAGGGGTAGTACTGAAGCTTTCTTT
CASSPGYRGSTEAFF
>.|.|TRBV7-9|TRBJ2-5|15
TGTGCCAGCAGCCCTACAGGGAGGGGTGCAGAGACCCAGTACTTC
CASSPTGRGAETQYF
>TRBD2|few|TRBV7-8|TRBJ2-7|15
TGTGCCAGCAGCTTAAGACTAGCGGGAGTGAACGAGCAGTACTTC
CASSLRLAGVNEQYF
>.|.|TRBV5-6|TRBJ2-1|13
TGTGCCAGCAGCTTGGAGGGGCCGAATGAGCAGTTCTTC
CASSLEGPNEQFF
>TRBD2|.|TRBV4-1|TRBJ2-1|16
TGCGCCAGCAGCCAAGAGGGACTAGCGACTTACAATGAGCAGTTCTTC
CASSQEGLATYNEQFF
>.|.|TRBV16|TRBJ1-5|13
TGTGCCAGCAGCCAATTACGAGATCAGCCCCAGCATTTT
CASSQLRDQPQHF
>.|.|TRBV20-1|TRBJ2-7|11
TGCAGTGCGGACCCGCAGGGCGAGCAGTACTTC
CSADPQGEQYF
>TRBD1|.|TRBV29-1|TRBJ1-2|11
TGCAGCGTGACAGGGGCCTATGGCTACACCTTC
CSVTGAYGYTF
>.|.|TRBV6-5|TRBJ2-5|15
TGTGCCAGCAGTCCTACCCAGGGGCAGGGAGAGACCCAGTACTTC
CASSPTQGQGETQYF